This T cell receptor beta chain was sequenced in a study of blood T cell repertoires in COVID-19. The CDR3 contains 16 residues. The germline CDR1 and CDR2 sequences are MDHEN and SYDVKM. Trimming at V came to 2 bases and at J to 1 base, leaving 7 bases not matched to a gene. Assay: immunoSEQ multiplex PCR; the TCRdb copy retains only in-frame clones and omits some. The profile covers hundreds of thousands of clones, with 87% appearing a single time and around 3.3% taken by the ten largest. The source of this sequence is a man aged 18 to 29 with active or convalescent COVID-19. Material for sequencing was peripheral blood. This sequence joins TRBV28 and TRBJ2-5; 7 bases are shared with TRBD1. The CDR3 loop is CASSLAPGGAQETQYF. The CDR3 DNA reads TGTGCCAGCAGTTTAGCTCCAGGGGGTGCCCAAGAGACCCAGTACTTC. Supplemented by reference TRBV28 and TRBJ2-5, the full variable domain reads DVKVTQSSRYLVKRTGEKVFLECVQDMDHENMFWYRQDPGLGLRLIYFSYDVKMKEKGDIPEGYSVSREKKERFSLILESASTNQTSMYLCASSLAPGGAQETQYFGPGTRLLVL.